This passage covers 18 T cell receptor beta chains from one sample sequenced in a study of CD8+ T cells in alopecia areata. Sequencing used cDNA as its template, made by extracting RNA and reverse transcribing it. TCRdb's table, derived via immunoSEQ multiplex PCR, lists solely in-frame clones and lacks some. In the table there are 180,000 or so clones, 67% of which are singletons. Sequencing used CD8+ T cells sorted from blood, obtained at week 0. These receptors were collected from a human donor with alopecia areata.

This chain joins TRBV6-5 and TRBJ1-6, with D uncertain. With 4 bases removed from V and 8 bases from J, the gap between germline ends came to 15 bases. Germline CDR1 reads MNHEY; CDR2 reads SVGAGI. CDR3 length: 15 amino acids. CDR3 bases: TGTGCCAGCAGTTCGGGATATTACCGGGATTCACCCCTCCACTTT. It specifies CASSSGYYRDSPLHF.

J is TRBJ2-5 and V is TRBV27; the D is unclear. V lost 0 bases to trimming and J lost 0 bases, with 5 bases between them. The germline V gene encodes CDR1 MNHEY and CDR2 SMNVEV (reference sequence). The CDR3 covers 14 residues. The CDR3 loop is CASSLSFNQETQYF. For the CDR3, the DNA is TGTGCCAGCAGTTTATCATTCAACCAAGAGACCCAGTACTTC.

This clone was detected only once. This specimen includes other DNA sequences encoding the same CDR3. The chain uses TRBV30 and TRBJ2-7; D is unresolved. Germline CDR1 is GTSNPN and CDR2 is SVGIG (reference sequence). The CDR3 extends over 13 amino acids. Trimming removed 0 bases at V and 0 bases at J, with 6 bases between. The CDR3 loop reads CAWSVGGSYEQYF. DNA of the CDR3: TGTGCCTGGAGTGTTGGCGGCTCCTACGAGCAGTACTTC.

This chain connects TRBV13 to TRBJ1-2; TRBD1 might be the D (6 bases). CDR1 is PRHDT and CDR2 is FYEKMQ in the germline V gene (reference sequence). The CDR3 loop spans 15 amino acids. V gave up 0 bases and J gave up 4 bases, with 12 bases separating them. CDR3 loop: CASSLGTGGIYGYTF. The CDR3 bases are TGTGCCAGCAGCTTAGGGACAGGTGGGATCTATGGCTACACCTTC.

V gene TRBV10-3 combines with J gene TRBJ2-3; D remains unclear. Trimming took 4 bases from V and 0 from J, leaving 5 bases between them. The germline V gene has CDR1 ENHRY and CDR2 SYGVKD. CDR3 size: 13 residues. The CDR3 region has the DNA TGTGCCATCAGTGTCGCGAGCACAGATACGCAGTATTTT. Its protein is CAISVASTDTQYF.

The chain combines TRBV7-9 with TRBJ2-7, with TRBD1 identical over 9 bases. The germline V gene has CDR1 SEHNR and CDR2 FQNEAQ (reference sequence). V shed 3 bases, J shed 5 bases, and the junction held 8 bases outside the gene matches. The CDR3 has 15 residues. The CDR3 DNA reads TGTGCCAGCAGCTTCCCGACAGGGGGAAACGACGAGCAGTACTTC. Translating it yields CASSFPTGGNDEQYF. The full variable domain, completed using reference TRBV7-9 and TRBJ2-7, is DTGVSQNPRHKITKRGQNVTFRCDPISEHNRLYWYRQTLGQGPEFLTYFQNEAQLEKSRLLSDRFSAERPKGSFSTLEIQRTEQGDSAMYLCASSFPTGGNDEQYFGPGTRLTVT.

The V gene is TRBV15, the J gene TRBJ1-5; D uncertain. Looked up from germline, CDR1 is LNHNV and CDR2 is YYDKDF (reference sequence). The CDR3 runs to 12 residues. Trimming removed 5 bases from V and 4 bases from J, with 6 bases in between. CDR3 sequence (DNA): TGTGCCACCAGCTCAGAGAATCAGCCCCAGCATTTT. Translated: CATSSENQPQHF.

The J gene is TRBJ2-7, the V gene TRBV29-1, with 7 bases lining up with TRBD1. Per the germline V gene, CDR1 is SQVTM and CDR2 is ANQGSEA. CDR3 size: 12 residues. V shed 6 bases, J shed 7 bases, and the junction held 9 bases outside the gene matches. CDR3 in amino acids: CSVETGVGEQYF. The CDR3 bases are TGCAGCGTAGAAACAGGGGTCGGGGAGCAGTACTTC.

As DNA, the CDR3 is TGTGTCCCTGGTGGGCTTAACACTGAAGCTTTCTTT. Its translation: CVPGGLNTEAFF. The chain couples TRBV7-9 to TRBJ1-1; no clear D. The CDR3 is 12 amino acids. Looked up from germline, CDR1 is SEHNR and CDR2 is FQNEAQ (reference sequence).

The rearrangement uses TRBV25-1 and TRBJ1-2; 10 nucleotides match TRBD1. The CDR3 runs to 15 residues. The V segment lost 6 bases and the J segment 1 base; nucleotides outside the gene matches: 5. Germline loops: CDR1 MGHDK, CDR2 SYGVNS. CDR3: CASRGQGTFNYGYTF. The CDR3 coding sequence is TGTGCCAGCAGGGGACAGGGGACTTTTAACTATGGCTACACCTTC.

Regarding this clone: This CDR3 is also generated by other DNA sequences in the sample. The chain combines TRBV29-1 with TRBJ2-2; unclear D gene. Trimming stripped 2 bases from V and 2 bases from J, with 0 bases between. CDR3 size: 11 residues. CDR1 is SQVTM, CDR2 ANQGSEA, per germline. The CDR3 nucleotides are TGCAGCGTTGAAAACACCGGGGAGCTGTTTTTT. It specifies CSVENTGELFF.

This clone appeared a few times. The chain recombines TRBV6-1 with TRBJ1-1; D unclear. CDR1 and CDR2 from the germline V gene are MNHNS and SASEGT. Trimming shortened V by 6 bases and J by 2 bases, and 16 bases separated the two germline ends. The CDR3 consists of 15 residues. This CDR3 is CASSRVVVSNTEAFF. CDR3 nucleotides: TGTGCCAGCAGCCGGGTGGTAGTCTCTAACACTGAAGCTTTCTTT.

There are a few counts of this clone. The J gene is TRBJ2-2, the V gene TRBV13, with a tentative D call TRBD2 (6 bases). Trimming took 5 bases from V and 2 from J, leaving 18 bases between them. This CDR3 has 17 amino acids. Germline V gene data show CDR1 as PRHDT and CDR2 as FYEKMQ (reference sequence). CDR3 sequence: CASSPRLGGENTGELFF. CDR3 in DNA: TGTGCCAGCAGCCCCCGACTTGGAGGGGAAAACACCGGGGAGCTGTTTTTT.

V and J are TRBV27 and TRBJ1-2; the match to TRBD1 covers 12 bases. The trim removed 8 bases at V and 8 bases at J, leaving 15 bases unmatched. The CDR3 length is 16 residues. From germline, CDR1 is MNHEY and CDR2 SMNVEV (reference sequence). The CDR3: CASWRGDRGREGGYTF. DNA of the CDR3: TGTGCCAGCTGGAGGGGGGACAGGGGGCGAGAAGGAGGCTACACCTTC.

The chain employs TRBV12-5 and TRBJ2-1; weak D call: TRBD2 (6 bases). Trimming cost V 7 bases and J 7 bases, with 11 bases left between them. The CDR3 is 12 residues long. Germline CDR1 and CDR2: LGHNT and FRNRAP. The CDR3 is CASEEGKNEQFF. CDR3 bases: TGTGCTAGTGAGGAGGGCAAAAATGAGCAGTTCTTC. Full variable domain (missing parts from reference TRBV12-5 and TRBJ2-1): DARVTQTPRHKVTEMGQEVTMRCQPILGHNTVFWYRQTMMQGLELLAYFRNRAPLDDSGMPKDRFSAEMPDATLATLKIQPSEPRDSAVYFCASEEGKNEQFFGPGTRLTVL.

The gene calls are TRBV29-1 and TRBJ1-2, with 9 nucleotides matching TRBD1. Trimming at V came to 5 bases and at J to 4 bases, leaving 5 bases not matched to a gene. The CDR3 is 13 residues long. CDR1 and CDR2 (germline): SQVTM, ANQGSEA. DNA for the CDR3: TGCAGCGTTCCGGACAGGGGTGCCTATGGCTACACCTTC. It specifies CSVPDRGAYGYTF.

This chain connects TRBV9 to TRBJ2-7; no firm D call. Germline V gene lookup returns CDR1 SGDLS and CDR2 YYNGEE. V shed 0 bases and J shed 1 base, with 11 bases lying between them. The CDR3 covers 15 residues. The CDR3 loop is CASSVAGSSSYEQYF. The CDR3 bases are TGTGCCAGCAGCGTAGCGGGCAGTTCATCCTACGAGCAGTACTTC.

The CDR3 spells CASSQQSDEQFF. The CDR3 region has the DNA TGTGCCAGCAGCCAACAGAGTGATGAGCAGTTCTTC. The chain employs TRBV4-2 and TRBJ2-1; D remains ambiguous. With 2 bases removed from V and 8 bases from J, the gap between germline ends came to 7 bases. The CDR3 has 12 amino acids. CDR1 is LGHNA and CDR2 is YNFKEQ in the germline V gene.